The 15 T cell receptor beta chains reported below all come from one sample, sequenced in a study of OX40 agonist ivuxolimab in advanced cancers. Some clones are missing from TCRdb's copy, which holds only in-frame ones; the method was immunoSEQ multiplex PCR. The sample shows about 68,000 clones, approximately 88% of them seen only once. The specimen was CD4+ or CD8+ T cells sorted from blood, collected in a trial of the OX40 agonist ivuxolimab. The receptors derive from an adult with an advanced solid tumor such as melanoma, head and neck, liver or kidney cancer.

The J gene is TRBJ2-7, the V gene TRBV27; 11 nucleotides match TRBD1. This CDR3 contains 15 residues. After removal of 4 bases from V and 6 bases from J, the junction contained 8 bases not matched to a gene. In germline, CDR1 is MNHEY, CDR2 SMNVEV (reference sequence). CDR3 amino acids: CASSYRDRGTGEQYF. The CDR3 DNA sequence: TGTGCCAGCAGTTACCGGGACAGGGGGACAGGCGAGCAGTACTTC.

This chain connects TRBV6-5 to TRBJ1-5, with D uncertain. The CDR3 sequence is 15 residues long. CDR1 is MNHEY and CDR2 is SVGAGI in the germline V gene. Trimming cost V 6 bases and J 0 bases, with 12 bases left between them. CDR3 protein: CASRDGGSSNQPQHF. DNA for the CDR3: TGTGCCAGCAGGGACGGTGGATCTAGCAATCAGCCCCAGCATTTT.

This rearrangement joins TRBV7-9 to TRBJ2-5; 7 positions agree with TRBD1. Trimming cost V 5 bases and J 4 bases; bases outside gene matches: 7. The CDR3 spans 14 residues. Germline V lookup: CDR1 SEHNR, CDR2 FQNEAQ (reference sequence). CDR3 bases: TGTGCCAGCAGCCAAAGACAGGGCTCAGAGACCCAGTACTTC. Protein product: CASSQRQGSETQYF.

The chain carries TRBV2 and TRBJ2-4; 10 nucleotides align to TRBD2. After removal of 1 base from V and 0 bases from J, the junction contained 0 bases not matched to a gene. Looked up from germline, CDR1 is SNHLY and CDR2 is FYNNEI. The CDR3 contains 16 residues. The CDR3 nucleotides read TGTGCCAGCAGTGAAGGACTAGCGGGAGCCAAAAACATTCAGTACTTC. This gives the protein CASSEGLAGAKNIQYF.

The chain joins TRBV18 to TRBJ1-1; D is uncertain. V lost 2 bases, J lost 0 bases, and 7 bases lay in between. CDR1 is KGHSH, CDR2 LQKENI, per germline. This CDR3 has 14 residues. CDR3 amino acids: CASSPNILNTEAFF. Here the CDR3 DNA reads TGTGCCAGCTCACCAAACATATTGAACACTGAAGCTTTCTTT.

This sequence joins TRBV7-2 and TRBJ2-2; tentatively, D is TRBD2 (5 bases). The CDR3 runs to 16 residues. The V gene lost 1 base and the J gene lost 7 bases, with 16 bases spanning the gap. The germline CDR1 and CDR2 sequences are SGHTA and FQGNSA. As DNA, the CDR3 is TGTGCCAGCAGCTTAGAAGCGGCCAGAGGTAACGGGGAGCTGTTTTTT. Encoded protein: CASSLEAARGNGELFF.

V usage is TRBV28 and J usage is TRBJ1-2; D is perhaps TRBD1 (5 bases). Germline V CDR1 and CDR2: MDHEN, SYDVKM. The CDR3 has 16 amino acids. Trimming pared 3 bases from V and 1 base from J, leaving 15 bases between. CDR3: CASSLIGTKYNYGYTF. The CDR3 DNA reads TGTGCCAGCAGTTTGATAGGGACTAAATATAACTATGGCTACACCTTC.

With respect to this clone: One junction end does not reproduce the germline sequence, and a read error may be involved. The chain couples TRBV2 to TRBJ1-5; 10 bases align to TRBD1. There are 15 residues in the CDR3. The germline V gene encodes CDR1 SNHLY and CDR2 FYNNEI. DNA of the CDR3: TGTGCCAGCAGTTCGGACAGGGGGGCCAATAAGCCCCAGCATTTT. Protein product: CASSSDRGANKPQHF.

The rearrangement joins TRBV25-1 to TRBJ2-1; D is ambiguous. CDR3 length: 14 amino acids. V lost 0 bases to trimming and J lost 4 bases, with 7 bases between them. Germline CDR1 reads MGHDK; CDR2 reads SYGVNS. CDR3 in DNA: TGTGCCAGCAGTGAATATCCGGGTTACAATGAGCAGTTCTTC. It codes for CASSEYPGYNEQFF.

This clone was counted once. The gene calls are TRBV7-8 and TRBJ1-5, with D unresolved. This CDR3 comprises 14 residues. V was pared by 1 base and J by 0 bases, with 4 bases between. Germline CDR1 reads SGHVS; CDR2 reads FQNEAQ. CDR3 region: CASSLVHSNQPQHF. CDR3 bases: TGTGCCAGCAGCTTAGTGCATAGCAATCAGCCCCAGCATTTT.

The V call is TRBV15, the J call TRBJ1-1; D may be TRBD1 (5 bases). V lost 1 base and J lost 5, with 14 bases in between. CDR3 length: 15 residues. Germline V gives CDR1 LNHNV, CDR2 YYDKDF (reference sequence). The DNA of the CDR3 is TGTGCCACCAGCAGAGGGCGTAGAGGGGAGACTGAAGCTTTCTTT. Translated: CATSRGRRGETEAFF.

The rearrangement joins TRBV5-1 to TRBJ2-2; tentatively, D is TRBD2 (5 bases). This CDR3 has 15 residues. Germline loops: CDR1 SGHRS, CDR2 YFSETQ. Deletions cut 2 bases from V and 4 bases from J, with 12 bases between. The CDR3 loop is CASSFALGGTGELFF. The DNA for the CDR3 is TGCGCCAGCAGCTTCGCCCTAGGAGGCACCGGGGAGCTGTTTTTT. Drawing the rest from reference TRBV5-1 and TRBJ2-2, the complete variable domain is KAGVTQTPRYLIKTRGQQVTLSCSPISGHRSVSWYQQTPGQGLQFLFEYFSETQRNKGNFPGRFSGRQFSNSRSEMNVSTLELGDSALYLCASSFALGGTGELFFGEGSRLTVL.

The gene calls are TRBV4-1 and TRBJ2-3; D call uncertain. CDR1 and CDR2 (germline): MGHRA, YSYEKL. The CDR3 runs to 16 residues. V shed 3 bases and J shed 0 bases, with 13 bases lying between them. In DNA form, the CDR3 reads TGCGCCAGCAGCCACGGGCTGCTAGGGAGCACAGATACGCAGTATTTT. It is translated as CASSHGLLGSTDTQYF.

The V and J genes are TRBV2 and TRBJ2-7; D unresolved. CDR3 length: 11 residues. Per germline, CDR1 SNHLY and CDR2 FYNNEI. V was pared by 5 bases and J by 3 bases, with 5 bases between. CDR3 amino acids: CASSPYYEQYF. CDR3 nucleotide sequence: TGTGCCAGCAGTCCCTACTACGAGCAGTACTTC.

In this sample, this clone turned up a few times. The chain is built from TRBV11-1 and TRBJ2-5; D is possibly TRBD1 (5 bases). Germline V gene data show CDR1 as SGHAT and CDR2 as FQDESV (reference sequence). The V gene lost 1 base and the J gene lost 5 bases, with 14 bases spanning the gap. The CDR3 length is 15 residues. CDR3 nucleotides: TGTGCCAGCAGCTTAGAATCAGGGCAGGGCGAGACCCAGTACTTC. Translating it yields CASSLESGQGETQYF.